This T cell receptor beta chain was retrieved from a study of response to subunit inactivated influenza vaccine. Study results and caveats: It was the authors' suggestion that each seasonal influenza vaccination recruits few new T cells.

Each CDR3 protein is one row after TCRdb ran MiXCR on the RT-PCR reads. Among about 300,000 distinct CDR3 sequences listed, roughly 22% were seen once. To note about this clonotype: Its specificity is not known.

This TCR was sampled from a man aged 50 to 69 who received an inactivated influenza vaccine. Sequencing was performed on PBMCs from blood, taken approximately 22 months after vaccination.

The CDR3 coding sequence is TGTGCCAGCAGCCGCACCCTCTACGAGCAGTACTTC. Protein product: CASSRTLYEQYF. The gene calls are TRBV7-9 and TRBJ2-7; D gene unclear. This CDR3 region has 12 residues. V was shortened by 5 bases and J by 3 bases, with 8 bases between the two germline ends. Germline CDR1 is SEHNR and CDR2 is FQNEAQ (reference sequence).